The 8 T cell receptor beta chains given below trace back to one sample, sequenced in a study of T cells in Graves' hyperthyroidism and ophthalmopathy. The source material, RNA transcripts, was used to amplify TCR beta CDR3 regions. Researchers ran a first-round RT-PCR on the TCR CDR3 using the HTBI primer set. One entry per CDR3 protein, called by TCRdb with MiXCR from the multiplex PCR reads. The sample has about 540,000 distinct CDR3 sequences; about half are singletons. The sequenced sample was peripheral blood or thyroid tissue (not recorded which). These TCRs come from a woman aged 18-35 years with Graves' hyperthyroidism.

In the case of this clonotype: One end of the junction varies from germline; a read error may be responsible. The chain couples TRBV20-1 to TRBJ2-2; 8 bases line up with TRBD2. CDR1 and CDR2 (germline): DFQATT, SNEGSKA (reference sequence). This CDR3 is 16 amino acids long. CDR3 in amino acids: CSARETGRASTGGLFF. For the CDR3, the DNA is TGCAGTGCTAGAGAGACCGGGAGGGCCTCCACCGGGGGGCTGTTTTTT.

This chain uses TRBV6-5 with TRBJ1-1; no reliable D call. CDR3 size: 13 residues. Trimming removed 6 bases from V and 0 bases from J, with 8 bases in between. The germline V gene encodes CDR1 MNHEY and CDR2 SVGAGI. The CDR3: CASRKRVNTEAFF. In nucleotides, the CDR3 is TGTGCCAGCAGGAAGCGGGTGAACACTGAAGCTTTCTTT.

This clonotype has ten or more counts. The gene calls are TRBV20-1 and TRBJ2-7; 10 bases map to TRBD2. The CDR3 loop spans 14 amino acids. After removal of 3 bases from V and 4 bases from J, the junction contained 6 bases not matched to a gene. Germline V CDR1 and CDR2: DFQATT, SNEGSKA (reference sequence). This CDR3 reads CSASPGTSAYEQYF. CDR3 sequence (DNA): TGCAGTGCTAGCCCCGGGACTAGCGCTTACGAGCAGTACTTC.

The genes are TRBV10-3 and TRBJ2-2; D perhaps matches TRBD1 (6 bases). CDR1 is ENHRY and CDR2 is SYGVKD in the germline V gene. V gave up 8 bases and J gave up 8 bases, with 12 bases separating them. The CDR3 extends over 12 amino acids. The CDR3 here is CAIWTGTGELFF. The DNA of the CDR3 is TGTGCCATCTGGACTGGGACAGGGGAGCTGTTTTTT.

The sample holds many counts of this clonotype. CDR3 bases: TGTGCCAGCAGCCAATCGACAGCTCAAGAGACCCAGTACTTC. Translation: CASSQSTAQETQYF. This sequence joins TRBV16 and TRBJ2-5, with D perhaps matching TRBD1 (5 bases). Germline lookup yields CDR1 KGHSY and CDR2 FQNENV. The CDR3 is 14 amino acids. V lost 0 bases to trimming and J lost 2 bases, with 7 bases between them.

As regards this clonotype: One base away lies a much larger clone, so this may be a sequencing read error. CDR3 in amino acids: CASSRGGPGNTMYF. The CDR3 coding sequence is TGTGCCAGCAGTCGCGGGGGGCCTGGAAACACCATGTATTTT. The chain combines TRBV12-3 or TRBV12-4 with TRBJ1-3; D is perhaps TRBD1 (6 bases). The CDR3 is 14 amino acids.

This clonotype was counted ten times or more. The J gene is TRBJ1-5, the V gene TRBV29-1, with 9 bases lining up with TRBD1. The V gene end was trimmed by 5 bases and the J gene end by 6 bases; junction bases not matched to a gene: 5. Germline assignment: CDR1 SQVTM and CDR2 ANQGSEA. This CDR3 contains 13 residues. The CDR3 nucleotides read TGCAGCGTTCAACAGGGGGCCGGTCAGCCCCAGCATTTT. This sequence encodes CSVQQGAGQPQHF.

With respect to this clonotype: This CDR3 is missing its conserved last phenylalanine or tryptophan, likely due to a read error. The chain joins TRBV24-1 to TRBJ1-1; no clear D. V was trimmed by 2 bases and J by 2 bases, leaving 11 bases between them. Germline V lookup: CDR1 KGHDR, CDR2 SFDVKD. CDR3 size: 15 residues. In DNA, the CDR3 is TGTGCCACCAGTGATTCTGCAGCACTAAACACTGAAGCTTTCCTT. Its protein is CATSDSAALNTEAFL.